These 16 T cell receptor beta chains were sequenced from one sample in a study of T cell repertoires in cytomegalovirus infection (dated by TCRdb to 2018 to 2020). Instrument on record: Illumina HiSeq 1500. The raw public reads went through TCRdb reprocessing: fastp at Q25, MiXCR clone calling, in-frame beta chains kept. Rows are combined by CDR3 protein, so each entry shows the most common genes and DNA. Here the sample has 150,000 to 200,000 distinct CDR3 sequences; about an eighth occur a single time. The top ten constitute 25% to 30% of the sample. Sequencing was done on a sample of PBMCs. The origin of the receptors is a human donor in good health (CMV status not recorded). Some clones in this sample may be carry-over from other donors' samples.

This clonotype appeared a few times. As DNA, the CDR3 is TGTGCCAGCACCAGACTAGGAGAGACCCAGTACTTC. It specifies CASTRLGETQYF. This chain uses TRBV6-2 or TRBV6-3 with TRBJ2-5; weak D call: TRBD2 (6 bases). The V gene's germline CDR1 is MNHEY and CDR2 SVGEGT. CDR3 length: 12 residues. The V and J ends lost 7 bases and 4 bases respectively, with 10 bases between them.

This clonotype was seen repeatedly, ten times or more. The chain combines TRBV7-9 with TRBJ2-1; the D is unclear. Looked up from germline, CDR1 is SEHNR and CDR2 is FQNEAQ (reference sequence). The V and J ends lost 1 base and 5 bases respectively, with 6 bases between them. CDR3 length: 13 amino acids. DNA for the CDR3: TGTGCCAGCAGCTTAGGTAGCAACAATGAGCAGTTCTTC. It specifies CASSLGSNNEQFF.

This clonotype has a count of ten or more. V usage is TRBV7-8 and J usage is TRBJ2-1, with D perhaps matching TRBD1 (5 bases). Trimming shortened V by 3 bases and J by 8 bases, and 20 bases separated the two germline ends. The germline V gene has CDR1 SGHVS and CDR2 FQNEAQ. CDR3 length: 16 amino acids. CDR3 bases: TGTGCCAGCAGCTTTTCCCCAACTAAGGGGTACGATGAGCAGTTCTTC. It is translated as CASSFSPTKGYDEQFF.

The chain joins TRBV6-2 or TRBV6-3 to TRBJ1-1; the D gene is possibly TRBD1 (6 bases). The CDR3 totals 16 residues. In germline, CDR1 is MNHEY, CDR2 SVGEGT. V was clipped by 2 bases and J by 3 bases, with 16 bases between them. CDR3 amino acids: CASSYNPGGVDTEAFF. The DNA of the CDR3 is TGTGCCAGCAGTTACAACCCGGGGGGCGTAGACACTGAAGCTTTCTTT.

A few counts support this clonotype. The rearrangement joins TRBV12-3 or TRBV12-4 to TRBJ2-7; D is uncertain. The germline V and J ends were trimmed by 3 bases and 5 bases, with 5 bases remaining between them. The CDR3 consists of 11 residues. CDR3 DNA: TGTGCCAGCAGTTTTTCCAACGAGCAGTACTTC. It is translated as CASSFSNEQYF.

This clonotype appeared many times. This sequence joins TRBV7-2 and TRBJ2-7; a possible D gene is TRBD2 (5 bases). V lost 1 base to trimming and J lost 0 bases, with 10 bases between them. Per germline, CDR1 SGHTA and CDR2 FQGNSA. The CDR3 is 15 amino acids. CDR3 nucleotides: TGTGCCAGCAGCTTAGGCTTGGACTTCTCCTACGAGCAGTACTTC. Residues: CASSLGLDFSYEQYF.

This chain connects TRBV28 to TRBJ1-4; 9 bases agree with TRBD1. Per the germline V gene, CDR1 is MDHEN and CDR2 is SYDVKM. The CDR3 has 14 residues. V lost 7 bases and J lost 4; bases outside the gene matches: 4. The CDR3 DNA reads TGTGCCAGCAACTCGGGACAGGGTAATGAAAAACTGTTTTTT. This codes for CASNSGQGNEKLFF.

This clonotype was counted ten times or more. V is TRBV20-1 and J is TRBJ1-1; D perhaps matches TRBD1 (5 bases). Trimming took off 0 bases at V and 5 bases at J, with 7 bases between the two ends. CDR3 length: 12 residues. Germline CDR1 is DFQATT and CDR2 is SNEGSKA (reference sequence). CDR3 sequence reads: CSARDAGTEAFF. The CDR3 DNA follows: TGCAGTGCTAGAGATGCAGGGACTGAAGCTTTCTTT.

A few counts support this clonotype. The V gene is TRBV18, the J gene TRBJ1-3; 7 bases line up with TRBD1. The germline V gene has CDR1 KGHSH and CDR2 LQKENI. This CDR3 region has 20 residues. V lost 0 bases, J lost 0 bases, and 14 bases stayed unmatched. The CDR3 bases are TGTGCCAGCTCACCACCGAACGTCAGGGGGACTGGGGCCTCTGGAAACACCATATATTTT. Amino acids: CASSPPNVRGTGASGNTIYF.

The sample holds many counts of this clonotype. This chain uses TRBV7-8 with TRBJ1-2; 9 nucleotides agree with TRBD1. Germline assignment: CDR1 SGHVS and CDR2 FQNEAQ. The CDR3 consists of 15 residues. The ends lost 4 bases at V and 2 bases at J; junction bases unmatched: 5. The CDR3 loop reads CASSSRQGENYGYTF. CDR3 nucleotide sequence: TGTGCCAGCAGCTCCAGACAGGGGGAGAACTATGGCTACACCTTC.

V usage is TRBV14 and J usage is TRBJ1-6; 8 positions match TRBD1. This CDR3 is built from 16 residues. CDR1 SGHDN and CDR2 FVKESK come from the germline V gene. The junction had 9 bases not matched to a gene; V was cut back by 1 base and J by 10 bases. CDR3 coding DNA: TGTGCCAGCAGCCAAGTCACAGCAGGGGGCTTATCACCCCTCCACTTT. It encodes CASSQVTAGGLSPLHF.

This clonotype was seen at least ten times. The CDR3 DNA follows: TGTGCCAGCAGTTCCCTTGTCAGTACCGGGGAGCTGTTTTTT. This gives the protein CASSSLVSTGELFF. The V call is TRBV6-1, the J call TRBJ2-2, with D uncertain. CDR3 length: 14 amino acids. V lost 5 bases to trimming and J lost 5 bases, with 12 bases between them. Germline values: CDR1 MNHNS, CDR2 SASEGT.

The gene calls are TRBV20-1 and TRBJ1-2, with a possible D match to TRBD1 (5 bases). V was pared by 2 bases and J by 8 bases, with 15 bases between. Looked up from germline, CDR1 is DFQATT and CDR2 is SNEGSKA (reference sequence). This CDR3 is 13 amino acids long. The CDR3, as DNA: TGCAGTGCTAGACGCACCGGGACGGGAGGCTACACCTTC. This gives the protein CSARRTGTGGYTF.

The chain couples TRBV18 to TRBJ2-7; TRBD1 aligns across 8 bases. This CDR3 has 17 amino acids. Germline trimming cut 4 bases from V and 2 bases from J; bases unmatched to any gene: 13. The germline gives CDR1 KGHSH, CDR2 LQKENI. CDR3 bases: TGTGCCAGCTCACTCCGAGCCCCGGGACAGGCCACCTACGAGCAGTACTTC. This sequence encodes CASSLRAPGQATYEQYF.

In its sample, this clonotype was seen many times. CDR3 in amino acids: CASSQSFENTDTQYF. The DNA of the CDR3 is TGTGCCAGCAGCCAGTCGTTCGAGAACACAGATACGCAGTATTTT. The chain employs TRBV4-2 and TRBJ2-3, with D unclear. The CDR3 totals 15 residues. CDR1 is LGHNA and CDR2 is YNFKEQ in the germline V gene. V dropped 3 bases and J dropped 2 bases, with 12 bases sitting between them.

A few counts support this clonotype. The chain joins TRBV29-1 to TRBJ2-3; D perhaps matches TRBD1 (5 bases). This CDR3 has 13 amino acids. The V and J ends lost 6 bases and 2 bases respectively, with 12 bases between them. The germline V gene encodes CDR1 SQVTM and CDR2 ANQGSEA. The CDR3 spells CSVAGIFTDTQYF. The CDR3 DNA reads TGCAGCGTCGCAGGGATATTCACAGATACGCAGTATTTT.